A single sample gave rise to the 11 T cell receptor beta chains below, sequenced in a study of cytomegalovirus exposure and HLA in healthy donors. The PCR was carried out with 60 Vbeta primers and 13 Jbeta primers. Data came from immunoSEQ multiplex PCR; TCRdb stores just in-frame clones and leaves some out. The sample contains 110,000 to 150,000 clones, around 77% of which appear only once. Input material: PBMCs. The receptors were gathered from a woman between 50 and 59 years old in good health and CMV-seronegative.

The chain couples TRBV4-2 to TRBJ1-5, with a tentative D call TRBD1 (6 bases). Germline V gene sequence: CDR1 LGHNA, CDR2 YNFKEQ. V gave up 0 bases and J gave up 2 bases, with 11 bases separating them. The CDR3 runs 16 residues. DNA for the CDR3: TGTGCCAGCAGCCAAGATACAGGGTACGGCAATCAGCCCCAGCATTTT. This codes for CASSQDTGYGNQPQHF.

This clone showed up just once. The chain couples TRBV9 to TRBJ1-1, with TRBD1 as a possible D gene (5 bases). The V and J ends lost 0 bases and 6 bases respectively, with 9 bases between them. CDR3 length: 13 amino acids. From germline, CDR1 is SGDLS and CDR2 YYNGEE. The CDR3 spells CASSVEGVAEAFF. The CDR3, as DNA: TGTGCCAGCAGCGTAGAAGGGGTGGCTGAAGCTTTCTTT.

This clone was seen a few times. CDR3 sequence reads: CASSEALRPSHGYTF. The CDR3 DNA reads as TGTGCCAGCAGTGAAGCGCTTCGTCCAAGCCATGGCTACACCTTC. The chain joins TRBV6-1 to TRBJ1-2, with D hard to call. Trimming took 0 bases from V and 6 from J, leaving 14 bases between them. CDR1 is MNHNS and CDR2 is SASEGT in the germline V gene. The CDR3 runs 15 residues.

The chain is built from TRBV19 and TRBJ1-2; D ambiguous. Germline-derived CDR1 and CDR2 are LNHDA and SQIVND (reference sequence). The CDR3 is made up of 14 amino acids. V shed 7 bases and J shed 0 bases, with 12 bases lying between them. CDR3: CASTPGGTNYGYTF. The DNA for the CDR3 is TGTGCCAGTACCCCGGGTGGCACTAACTATGGCTACACCTTC.

V usage is TRBV27 and J usage is TRBJ1-6; D perhaps matches TRBD1 (6 bases). The CDR3 runs to 15 residues. The ends were cut back, 2 bases at V and 9 bases at J, with 14 bases in the middle. Germline lookup yields CDR1 MNHEY and CDR2 SMNVEV (reference sequence). The CDR3 protein is CASSLATGWGSPLHF. In DNA, the CDR3 is TGTGCCAGCAGTTTAGCCACAGGGTGGGGTTCACCCCTCCACTTT.

This rearrangement joins TRBV11-2 to TRBJ2-1; 8 nucleotides match TRBD2. With 5 bases clipped from V and 4 bases from J, the junction kept 7 bases outside the gene matches. Germline-derived CDR1 and CDR2 are SGHAT and FQNNGV. The CDR3 sequence is 15 residues long. CDR3 DNA sequence: TGTGCCAGCAGCATCAGACTAGCGATATACAATGAGCAGTTCTTC. It yields the protein CASSIRLAIYNEQFF. Together with reference TRBV11-2 and TRBJ2-1, the CDR3 gives the full variable domain: EAGVAQSPRYKIIEKRQSVAFWCNPISGHATLYWYQQILGQGPKLLIQFQNNGVVDDSQLPKDRFSAERLKGVDSTLKIQPAKLEDSAVYLCASSIRLAIYNEQFFGPGTRLTVL.

The chain couples TRBV28 to TRBJ1-4; 7 bases line up with TRBD1. The germline V gene has CDR1 MDHEN and CDR2 SYDVKM. The length of the CDR3 is 15 residues. The junction had 7 bases not matched to a gene; V was cut back by 6 bases and J by 3 bases. The CDR3 DNA follows: TGTGCCAGCAGCAGCCAGGGGGTTCCTAATGAAAAACTGTTTTTT. Translating it yields CASSSQGVPNEKLFF. The whole variable domain, remainder taken from reference TRBV28 and TRBJ1-4, is DVKVTQSSRYLVKRTGEKVFLECVQDMDHENMFWYRQDPGLGLRLIYFSYDVKMKEKGDIPEGYSVSREKKERFSLILESASTNQTSMYLCASSSQGVPNEKLFFGSGTQLSVL.

The V and J genes are TRBV18 and TRBJ2-7; the D is unclear. The germline V gene has CDR1 KGHSH and CDR2 LQKENI. With 0 bases removed from V and 6 bases from J, the gap between germline ends came to 9 bases. This CDR3 has 13 residues. The CDR3, as DNA: TGTGCCAGCTCACCACCTTCCGAGCCCGAGCAGTACTTC. As protein: CASSPPSEPEQYF.

This chain uses TRBV19 with TRBJ2-7; 12 bases are a match to TRBD1. The CDR3 sequence is 13 residues long. Per the germline V gene, CDR1 is LNHDA and CDR2 is SQIVND (reference sequence). The CDR3 DNA sequence: TGTGCTAGGGGACAGGGGGCACCCTACGAGCAGTACTTC. Amino acid sequence: CARGQGAPYEQYF.

This chain connects TRBV4-3 to TRBJ2-5; 13 bases fit TRBD2. The DNA end is a closer match to TRBJ2-7, so the J assignment may be wrong. Germline CDR1 and CDR2: LGHNA and YSLEER. The CDR3 spans 17 residues. CDR3 bases: TGCGCCAGCAGCCAAGATACTAGCGGGGGGGTCTCCTACGAGCAGTACTTC. It yields the protein CASSQDTSGGVSYEQYF.

The gene calls are TRBV6-4 and TRBJ1-6; 9 bases are a match to TRBD1. V gave up 8 bases and J gave up 2 bases; unmatched junction bases: 7. There are 16 residues in the CDR3. From germline, CDR1 is MRHNA and CDR2 SNTAGT. The CDR3 DNA follows: TGTGCCAGCCGGGACAGGGCGCAGACCTATAATTCACCCCTCCACTTT. Protein sequence: CASRDRAQTYNSPLHF.